A single sample gave rise to the 32 T cell receptor beta chains below, sequenced in a study of cytomegalovirus exposure and HLA in healthy donors (dated by TCRdb to about 2017). The library was prepared using the immunoSEQ multiplex PCR assay. For the multiplex PCR, a mixture combining 60 forward primers for TCR Vbeta segments and 13 reverse primers for TCR Jbeta segments was used. TCRdb carries this immuneACCESS record with in-frame sequences only. Its versions omit some clonotypes, under half of them owing to an unresolved V gene in the studies checked, with the rest unexplained. Across this sample there are more than 110,000 clones, with 65% to 85% seen only once. Roughly 2.4% of the sample comes from the top ten. Sequencing was done on a sample of PBMCs. The receptors were gathered from a man in his fifties in good health and CMV-seronegative.

The chain recombines TRBV7-3 with TRBJ2-1; tentatively, D is TRBD2 (5 bases). The CDR3 sequence is 14 residues long. Deletions cut 4 bases from V and 7 bases from J, with 14 bases between. Germline CDR1 and CDR2: SGHTA and FQGTGA. The CDR3 DNA is TGTGCCAGCAGCTCGCGGGTAGCTGGTAATGAGCAGTTCTTC. Its translation: CASSSRVAGNEQFF.

The V gene is TRBV15, the J gene TRBJ1-2, with D perhaps TRBD1 (5 bases). Looked up from germline, CDR1 is LNHNV and CDR2 is YYDKDF (reference sequence). The CDR3 extends over 14 amino acids. The V end lost 0 bases, the J end lost 3 bases, and 8 bases lay between the germline ends. CDR3 in DNA: TGTGCCACCAGCAGAGAAGGGGAAGACTATGGCTACACCTTC. This gives the protein CATSREGEDYGYTF.

The chain carries TRBV9 and TRBJ2-7, with TRBD1 identical over 7 bases. CDR1 SGDLS and CDR2 YYNGEE come from the germline V gene. The ends lost 0 bases at V and 0 bases at J; junction bases unmatched: 3. The CDR3 has 15 residues. CDR3 nucleotides: TGTGCCAGCAGCGTAGAGGGGGCCTTCTCCTACGAGCAGTACTTC. Translated, it gives CASSVEGAFSYEQYF.

The chain employs TRBV28 and TRBJ1-5, with 8 bases lining up with TRBD1. Germline V gene lookup returns CDR1 MDHEN and CDR2 SYDVKM. The CDR3 contains 15 residues. Trimming cost V 5 bases and J 0 bases; bases outside gene matches: 3. Here the CDR3 reads CASSTGGGSNQPQHF. The CDR3 DNA follows: TGTGCCAGCAGTACAGGGGGAGGTAGCAATCAGCCCCAGCATTTT.

The V gene is TRBV6-1, the J gene TRBJ2-2; 7 nucleotides align to TRBD1. Trimming at V came to 5 bases and at J to 5 bases, leaving 5 bases not matched to a gene. This CDR3 region has 14 residues. From germline, CDR1 is MNHNS and CDR2 SASEGT. CDR3 DNA: TGTGCCAGCAGTACAGGGGTGCAAACCGGGGAGCTGTTTTTT. Amino acids: CASSTGVQTGELFF.

V usage is TRBV19 and J usage is TRBJ2-7; 9 nucleotides line up with TRBD1. Looked up from germline, CDR1 is LNHDA and CDR2 is SQIVND (reference sequence). The CDR3 runs 16 residues. V trimming: 4 bases; J trimming: 0 bases; junction bases outside the gene matches: 7. The CDR3, as DNA: TGTGCCAGTAGTACCAGGACAGGGGCCGTCTCCTACGAGCAGTACTTC. It translates to CASSTRTGAVSYEQYF.

There are a few counts of this clone. The chain links TRBV6-1 to TRBJ2-5, with a weak D call TRBD1 (6 bases). The CDR3 is 14 residues long. Trimming pared 6 bases from V and 2 bases from J, leaving 13 bases between. CDR1 and CDR2 from the germline V gene are MNHNS and SASEGT. The CDR3 nucleotides read TGTGCCAGCAGGGAGGACAGCCATCAAGAGACCCAGTACTTC. This gives the protein CASREDSHQETQYF.

The chain employs TRBV12-2 and TRBJ1-2. TRBV12-2 is assigned pseudogene status. The CDR3 has 13 amino acids. The CDR3 reads CASRNEGGHGYTF. CDR3 in DNA: TGTGCAAGTCGCAACGAGGGGGGGCATGGCTACACCTTC.

The rearrangement links TRBV27 to TRBJ2-7; 8 bases are a match to TRBD2. Germline CDR1 is MNHEY and CDR2 is SMNVEV (reference sequence). The CDR3 contains 15 residues. Trimming took 4 bases from V and 0 from J; bases not matched to a gene: 5. The CDR3 DNA reads as TGTGCCAGCAGTTCACCGAGCGGGAGCTCCTACGAGCAGTACTTC. Translation gives CASSSPSGSSYEQYF.

There are a few counts of this clone. V usage is TRBV7-5 and J usage is TRBJ1-2; TRBD1 was called by the table and not checked on the DNA. TRBV7-5 is a pseudogene locus. CDR3 length equals 15 residues. CDR3 sequence reads: CARSTRQGPNYGYTF. The DNA for the CDR3 is TGTGCCAGAAGCACCAGACAGGGTCCCAACTATGGCTACACCTTC.

The genes are TRBV6-5 and TRBJ2-5; D not certain. CDR3 length equals 13 residues. V dropped 7 bases and J dropped 1 base, with 10 bases sitting between them. Germline-derived CDR1 and CDR2 are MNHEY and SVGAGI. CDR3 loop: CASTPTGQETQYF. CDR3 DNA: TGTGCCAGCACCCCGACTGGCCAAGAGACCCAGTACTTC.

V usage is TRBV21-1 and J usage is TRBJ2-7; the table's D call, TRBD1, was not checked against the DNA. TRBV21-1 is classified as a pseudogene. The CDR3 spans 13 residues. CDR3 bases: TGTGCCAGACAGGACATACCAGCCTACGAGCAGTACTTC. Encoded protein: CARQDIPAYEQYF.

This clone was detected once. The chain combines TRBV7-6 with TRBJ1-6, with 7 bases fitting TRBD1. J lost 10 bases, V lost 2 bases, and 11 bases had no gene match. CDR3 size: 16 residues. The germline V gene encodes CDR1 SGHVS and CDR2 FNYEAQ. The CDR3 DNA is TGTGCCAGCAGCTTAACGCCCTTAGCAGGGGGGTCACCCCTCCACTTT. Amino acids: CASSLTPLAGGSPLHF.

The J gene is TRBJ1-1, the V gene TRBV14; D gene unclear. CDR1 and CDR2 from the germline V gene are SGHDN and FVKESK. The CDR3 consists of 14 residues. V lost 5 bases and J lost 1, with 11 bases in between. In DNA form, the CDR3 reads TGTGCCAGCAGCGATACAGACGGGAACACTGAAGCTTTCTTT. Translation gives CASSDTDGNTEAFF.

CDR3 coding DNA: TGCGCCAGCAGCTTGGAAGCCCGAAGAGGGAGAGAAACTAACTATGGCTACACCTTC. This translates into CASSLEARRGRETNYGYTF. The chain links TRBV5-1 to TRBJ1-2, with D unclear. The V end lost 0 bases, the J end lost 0 bases, and 21 bases lay between the germline ends. CDR1 SGHRS and CDR2 YFSETQ come from the germline V gene. This CDR3 has 19 amino acids.

The CDR3 spells CASSLSAGGTPNTEAFF. The CDR3 nucleotides are TGTGCCAGCAGTTTATCCGCGGGGGGGACACCGAACACTGAAGCTTTCTTT. The rearrangement uses TRBV27 and TRBJ1-1; D may be TRBD1 (6 bases). V lost 0 bases and J 1 base, leaving 15 bases between the germline ends. The germline V gene encodes CDR1 MNHEY and CDR2 SMNVEV (reference sequence). CDR3 length equals 17 residues.

J is TRBJ2-7 and V is TRBV2, with D uncertain. V lost 3 bases and J 2 bases, leaving 11 bases between the germline ends. CDR3 length: 14 residues. CDR1 and CDR2 (germline): SNHLY, FYNNEI. The CDR3 DNA follows: TGTGCCAGCAGTGACCTGGGCCCCCCCTACGAGCAGTACTTC. The encoded protein is CASSDLGPPYEQYF.

The chain carries TRBV4-1 and TRBJ1-5; 9 nucleotides agree with TRBD1. After removal of 0 bases from V and 4 bases from J, the junction contained 7 bases not matched to a gene. Germline V gene data show CDR1 as MGHRA and CDR2 as YSYEKL. The CDR3 consists of 17 residues. The CDR3 nucleotides are TGCGCCAGCAGCCAAGAAGGGGGACAGGGAAAAAATCAGCCCCAGCATTTT. Translation gives CASSQEGGQGKNQPQHF.

The chain uses TRBV7-3 and TRBJ1-1; TRBD1 matches at 7 bases. Germline V gives CDR1 SGHTA, CDR2 FQGTGA. The V and J ends lost 0 bases and 1 base, in that order; junction bases with no gene match: 2. CDR3 length equals 15 residues. The CDR3 DNA is TGTGCCAGCAGCTTAACCGGACAGGCGAACACTGAAGCTTTCTTT. It encodes CASSLTGQANTEAFF.

This chain joins TRBV5-6 and TRBJ2-5, with D possibly TRBD2 on 5 matching bases. Germline V CDR1 and CDR2: SGHDT, YYEEEE. V dropped 4 bases and J dropped 1 base, with 11 bases sitting between them. The CDR3 loop spans 14 amino acids. The CDR3: CASSPRGIQETQYF. CDR3 nucleotides: TGTGCCAGCAGCCCCCGAGGGATCCAAGAGACCCAGTACTTC.

The gene calls are TRBV27 and TRBJ1-1; D perhaps matches TRBD1 (5 bases). The V end was cut by 4 bases, the J end by 7 bases, with 13 bases between. In germline, CDR1 is MNHEY, CDR2 SMNVEV (reference sequence). This CDR3 has 13 amino acids. CDR3: CASSYRTNDEAFF. In DNA form, the CDR3 reads TGTGCCAGCAGTTACAGGACTAACGATGAAGCTTTCTTT.

The DNA for the CDR3 is TGCAGTCCCACTCCTCAAGAGACCCAGTACTTC. Translating gives CSPTPQETQYF. The V call is TRBV20-1, the J call TRBJ2-5, with no clear D. Trimming took off 8 bases at V and 2 bases at J, with 9 bases between the two ends. There are 11 residues in the CDR3. CDR1 and CDR2 from the germline V gene are DFQATT and SNEGSKA (reference sequence).

V usage is TRBV19 and J usage is TRBJ1-5; D not resolved. Germline values: CDR1 LNHDA, CDR2 SQIVND (reference sequence). CDR3 length: 15 residues. V lost 3 bases to trimming and J lost 2 bases, with 11 bases between them. CDR3 nucleotides: TGTGCCAGTAGTATTGGGCAGGCCCGCAATCAGCCCCAGCATTTT. Its protein product is CASSIGQARNQPQHF.

The chain employs TRBV6-4 and TRBJ2-2; 8 bases align to TRBD2. The CDR3 totals 15 residues. Trimming at V came to 6 bases and at J to 3 bases, leaving 6 bases not matched to a gene. The germline V gene has CDR1 MRHNA and CDR2 SNTAGT. CDR3 residues: CASRTGGADTGELFF. The CDR3 nucleotides are TGTGCCAGCAGGACGGGGGGGGCCGACACCGGGGAGCTGTTTTTT.

This clone was recorded a few times. The chain links TRBV2 to TRBJ2-6, with a tentative D call TRBD1 (5 bases). From germline, CDR1 is SNHLY and CDR2 FYNNEI. Trimming took off 6 bases at V and 1 base at J, with 7 bases between the two ends. The CDR3 covers 14 residues. The CDR3 DNA follows: TGTGCCAGCAGGACAGAGTCTGGGGCCAACGTCCTGACTTTC. Protein: CASRTESGANVLTF.

This clone was detected a few times. The chain recombines TRBV28 with TRBJ2-2, with 10 positions matching TRBD1. From germline, CDR1 is MDHEN and CDR2 SYDVKM. The J segment lost 6 bases and the V segment lost 5 bases, leaving 6 bases of the junction unmatched. This CDR3 is 15 amino acids long. In DNA form, the CDR3 reads TGTGCCAGCAGTCCGACAGGGGGCGCGTCCGGGGAGCTGTTTTTT. The encoded protein is CASSPTGGASGELFF. Drawing the rest from reference TRBV28 and TRBJ2-2, the complete variable domain is DVKVTQSSRYLVKRTGEKVFLECVQDMDHENMFWYRQDPGLGLRLIYFSYDVKMKEKGDIPEGYSVSREKKERFSLILESASTNQTSMYLCASSPTGGASGELFFGEGSRLTVL.

The rearrangement joins TRBV28 to TRBJ1-1, with 7 nucleotides matching TRBD1. The CDR3 totals 11 residues. Germline lookup yields CDR1 MDHEN and CDR2 SYDVKM. With V trimmed by 4 bases and J by 11 bases, 4 bases remained unmatched. The CDR3 nucleotides read TGTGCCAGCAGTTGGAAGGGGGCTGCTTTCTTT. Its protein is CASSWKGAAFF. The full variable domain, rest sourced from reference TRBV28 and TRBJ1-1, is DVKVTQSSRYLVKRTGEKVFLECVQDMDHENMFWYRQDPGLGLRLIYFSYDVKMKEKGDIPEGYSVSREKKERFSLILESASTNQTSMYLCASSWKGAAFFGQGTRLTVV.

This clone has just one count. This chain joins TRBV2 and TRBJ1-5; perhaps TRBD1 as D (5 bases). This CDR3 has 16 amino acids. Between the trimmed V and J ends, which lost 2 bases and 2 bases, there was a span of 13 bases. Germline V gene lookup returns CDR1 SNHLY and CDR2 FYNNEI. CDR3 loop: CASSEPFQGRNQPQHF. The CDR3 nucleotides are TGTGCCAGCAGTGAACCATTCCAGGGTCGCAATCAGCCCCAGCATTTT.

On this clone itself: At one of its ends the junction is not consistent with the germline gene, which may arise from a read error. The rearrangement uses TRBV5-1 and TRBJ2-7; 10 positions agree with TRBD2. Germline CDR1 and CDR2: SGHRS and YFSETQ. The CDR3 is 15 residues long. For the CDR3, the DNA is TGCGCCAGCAGCTCCGAAGCGGGAGGGCCCTATGAGCAGTACTTC. It yields the protein CASSSEAGGPYEQYF.

J is TRBJ1-2 and V is TRBV19; 7 bases fit TRBD1. The germline V gene has CDR1 LNHDA and CDR2 SQIVND (reference sequence). The CDR3 consists of 14 residues. J was trimmed by 8 bases and V by 5 bases; bases with no gene match: 11. DNA for the CDR3: TGTGCCAGTAGTCTAAGACAGGGATTACGAGGCTACACCTTC. Translation gives CASSLRQGLRGYTF.

This rearrangement joins TRBV5-6 to TRBJ1-4; tentatively, D is TRBD1 (5 bases). Trimming removed 0 bases at V and 4 bases at J, with 7 bases between. This CDR3 contains 14 residues. In germline, CDR1 is SGHDT, CDR2 YYEEEE. The chain's CDR3 is CASSLATVNEKLFF. The CDR3 DNA sequence: TGTGCCAGCAGCTTGGCGACAGTTAATGAAAAACTGTTTTTT.

The V call is TRBV9, the J call TRBJ2-3; 8 bases are shared with TRBD2. Germline values: CDR1 SGDLS, CDR2 YYNGEE. J lost 6 bases, V lost 0 bases, and 3 bases had no gene match. The CDR3 runs 14 residues. This CDR3 reads CASSVAGGRDTQYF. The CDR3 region has the DNA TGTGCCAGCAGCGTAGCGGGGGGGCGCGATACGCAGTATTTT.